One sample yielded the 15 T cell receptor beta chains listed below, sequenced in a study of regulatory T cells in long-lasting Graves disease. Time point of the sample: newly diagnosed GD, antithyroid drugs for less than 3 months. PBMCs were the source of the RNA used for TCR sequencing. CDR3-region Arm-PCR and iRepertoire HTBI primers produced the TCR beta libraries. One entry per CDR3 protein results from TCRdb running MiXCR on the multiplex PCR reads. The profile covers 200,000 to 250,000 distinct CDR3 sequences, with roughly 18% appearing a single time and approximately 24% taken by the ten largest. This material consisted of peripheral blood mononuclear cells (PBMCs), taken at new diagnosis, from a patient treated with antithyroid drugs. The receptor source for this set is a female donor with Graves disease.

In this sample, this clonotype turned up many times. V and J are TRBV11-2 and TRBJ2-3, with D perhaps assigned TRBD1 or TRBD2 (5 bases each). Germline V lookup: CDR1 SGHAT, CDR2 FQNNGV. CDR3 length equals 12 residues. The V end was cut by 1 base, the J end by 6 bases, with 5 bases between. CDR3 coding DNA: TGTGCCAGCAGCTTAGGGGACGATACGCAGTATTTT. It yields the protein CASSLGDDTQYF.

This clonotype came up many times. The chain recombines TRBV30 with TRBJ2-1; 10 positions agree with TRBD1. Looked up from germline, CDR1 is GTSNPN and CDR2 is SVGIG (reference sequence). The CDR3 loop spans 14 amino acids. The ends lost 1 base at V and 9 bases at J; junction bases unmatched: 6. The CDR3 region is CAWSAGQGFFEQFF. DNA for the CDR3: TGTGCCTGGAGTGCGGGACAGGGGTTTTTTGAGCAGTTCTTC.

This chain uses TRBV27 with TRBJ2-7; tentatively, D is TRBD1 (6 bases). The germline gives CDR1 MNHEY, CDR2 SMNVEV (reference sequence). Trimming took 5 bases from V and 8 from J, leaving 16 bases between them. This CDR3 is 13 amino acids long. The DNA of the CDR3 is TGTGCCAGCAGTGTCATACAGGGTCGGAAGCAGTACTTC. Translating gives CASSVIQGRKQYF.

This clonotype has at least ten counts. V is TRBV29-1 and J is TRBJ2-1; TRBD2 matches at 10 bases. J gave up 3 bases and V 7 bases, and 12 bases lay outside the gene matches. The CDR3 is 16 amino acids. In germline, CDR1 is SQVTM, CDR2 ANQGSEA. The DNA for the CDR3 is TGCAGCGGGTGCCCCAAAAGCGGGAGGGACTACAATGAGCAGTTCTTC. This gives the protein CSGCPKSGRDYNEQFF.

This clonotype appeared many times. CDR3 protein: CAWTGGGTRDSRAQYF. CDR3 nucleotide sequence: TGTGCCTGGACCGGCGGGGGGACTAGGGACTCCAGGGCGCAGTATTTT. This rearrangement joins TRBV30 to TRBJ2-3, with TRBD2 matching over 8 bases. Germline CDR1 GTSNPN, CDR2 SVGIG (reference sequence). The CDR3 spans 16 residues. Unmatched junction bases numbered 19, after V lost 4 bases and J lost 10 bases. Full variable domain (outside the CDR3, taken from reference TRBV30 and TRBJ2-3): SQTIHQWPATLVQPVGSPLSLECTVEGTSNPNLYWYRQAAGRGLQLLFYSVGIGQISSEVPQNLSASRPQDRQFILSSKKLLLSDSGFYLCAWTGGGTRDSRAQYFGPGTRLTVL.

This clonotype has a count of ten or more. The chain carries TRBV2 and TRBJ2-3; no reliable D call. Germline V gene sequence: CDR1 SNHLY, CDR2 FYNNEI. CDR3 length: 13 amino acids. Trimming removed 3 bases from V and 6 bases from J, with 10 bases in between. The chain's CDR3 is CASSDKAWDTQYF. CDR3 DNA sequence: TGTGCCAGCAGTGACAAAGCGTGGGATACGCAGTATTTT. Supplemented by reference TRBV2 and TRBJ2-3, the full variable domain reads EPEVTQTPSHQVTQMGQEVILRCVPISNHLYFYWYRQILGQKVEFLVSFYNNEISEKSEIFDDQFSVERPDGSNFTLKIRSTKLEDSAMYFCASSDKAWDTQYFGPGTRLTVL.

This clonotype was counted at least ten times. The chain joins TRBV29-1 to TRBJ2-1; TRBD1 aligns across 10 bases. Trimming at V came to 5 bases and at J to 4 bases, leaving 8 bases not matched to a gene. The CDR3 sequence is 15 residues long. The germline gives CDR1 SQVTM, CDR2 ANQGSEA. CDR3 in DNA: TGCAGCGTTCGATCCGGACAGGGGGGATACAATGAGCAGTTCTTC. It yields the protein CSVRSGQGGYNEQFF.

This clonotype was seen ten or more times. The chain joins TRBV10-2 to TRBJ2-6, with unresolved D. From germline, CDR1 is WSHSY and CDR2 SAAADI. V lost 4 bases to trimming and J lost 0 bases, with 7 bases between them. The CDR3 covers 15 residues. CDR3 in DNA: TGCGCCAGCAGTGGTCCCGGCTCTGGGGCCAACGTCCTGACTTTC. It translates to CASSGPGSGANVLTF.

The chain joins TRBV9 to TRBJ2-1; TRBD1 aligns across 9 bases. Per germline, CDR1 SGDLS and CDR2 YYNGEE. V lost 0 bases to trimming and J lost 5 bases; unmatched junction nucleotides: 9. This CDR3 contains 17 residues. The CDR3: CASSVEGKRTGDNEQFF. As DNA, the CDR3 is TGTGCCAGCAGCGTAGAGGGGAAACGGACAGGGGACAATGAGCAGTTCTTC.

In this sample, this clonotype turned up a few times. This sequence is one base from a far larger clone and is likely a read error. The chain recombines TRBV3-1 with TRBJ2-7, with TRBD1 matching over 8 bases. With V trimmed by 3 bases and J by 6 bases, 4 bases remained unmatched. Germline lookup yields CDR1 LGHDT and CDR2 YNNKEL (reference sequence). The CDR3 sequence is 13 residues long. The CDR3 spells CASSHGQGGEQYF. The DNA for the CDR3 is TGTGCCAGCAGCCACGGACAGGGAGGCGAGCAGTACTTC.

This clonotype came up many times. The V call is TRBV11-1, the J call TRBJ2-2, with TRBD2 as a possible D gene (5 bases). This CDR3 has 16 residues. Germline V lookup: CDR1 SGHAT, CDR2 FQDESV (reference sequence). The V end was cut by 3 bases, the J end by 0 bases, with 11 bases between. CDR3 coding DNA: TGTGCCAGCAGCTTGGTGGGAGTTGCGAACACCGGGGAGCTGTTTTTT. It specifies CASSLVGVANTGELFF.

This clonotype was detected many times. The rearrangement joins TRBV30 to TRBJ1-1, with no clear D. Germline loops: CDR1 GTSNPN, CDR2 SVGIG (reference sequence). This CDR3 is 13 amino acids long. With 5 bases removed from V and 0 bases from J, the gap between germline ends came to 10 bases. The CDR3 DNA sequence: TGTGCCTGGGGGAAAAGTCTGAACACTGAAGCTTTCTTT. This sequence encodes CAWGKSLNTEAFF.

This rearrangement joins TRBV12-3 or TRBV12-4 to TRBJ2-7; the match to TRBD2 covers 10 bases. This CDR3 is built from 14 residues. V was clipped by 8 bases and J by 5 bases; unmatched bases: 9. The CDR3 is CASGSLAGVHEQYF. CDR3 DNA sequence: TGTGCCAGCGGGTCGCTAGCGGGAGTGCACGAGCAGTACTTC.

This clonotype was detected ten times or more. J is TRBJ2-2 and V is TRBV4-1; the D is unclear. Germline CDR1 and CDR2: MGHRA and YSYEKL. The CDR3 extends over 16 amino acids. V was shortened by 1 base and J by 1 base, with 10 bases between the two germline ends. This chain's CDR3 is CASSQGFFENTGELFF. CDR3 bases: TGCGCCAGCAGCCAAGGTTTCTTCGAGAACACCGGGGAGCTGTTTTTT.

In its sample, this clonotype was seen a few times. This chain links TRBV10-1 with TRBJ2-2; D unresolved. The CDR3 extends over 13 amino acids. V lost 8 bases, J lost 3 bases, and 10 bases lay in between. CDR1 is WNHNN and CDR2 is SYGVQD in the germline V gene (reference sequence). The CDR3 sequence is CASGRSDTGELFF. Here the CDR3 DNA reads TGCGCCAGCGGCAGGTCAGACACCGGGGAGCTGTTTTTT.